These 29 T cell receptor beta chains were sequenced from one sample in a study of control samples from healthy donors and cancer patients. Data came from immunoSEQ multiplex PCR; TCRdb stores just in-frame clones and leaves some out. The table records approximately 110,000 clones, 83% of them present only once. What was sequenced was blood. The receptors stem from a woman between 45 and 60 years old in good health.

On this clone: Other nucleotide sequences in the sample specify the same CDR3. This chain links TRBV19 with TRBJ2-1; the match to TRBD2 covers 11 bases. V shed 5 bases and J 3 bases; nucleotides not matched to a gene: 6. The V gene's germline CDR1 is LNHDA and CDR2 SQIVND (reference sequence). The CDR3 sequence is 16 residues long. Here the CDR3 DNA reads TGTGCCAGTAGTCCGCGAACTAGCGGGGGCTACAATGAGCAGTTCTTC. Protein product: CASSPRTSGGYNEQFF.

The genes are TRBV5-6 and TRBJ1-1, with D possibly being TRBD1 (5 bases). V was trimmed by 0 bases and J by 3 bases, leaving 12 bases between them. Germline V gene lookup returns CDR1 SGHDT and CDR2 YYEEEE. CDR3 length equals 15 residues. This CDR3 reads CASSLVGRDYTEAFF. The CDR3 DNA is TGTGCCAGCAGCTTGGTCGGCAGGGACTACACTGAAGCTTTCTTT.

V and J are TRBV5-1 and TRBJ2-7; D is perhaps TRBD1 (5 bases). CDR3 length: 14 amino acids. Germline CDR1 is SGHRS and CDR2 is YFSETQ. V lost 3 bases, J lost 4 bases, and 14 bases lay in between. For the CDR3, the DNA is TGCGCCAGCAGCTACGGCGAAAGGGGTTACGAGCAGTACTTC. The encoded protein is CASSYGERGYEQYF.

J is TRBJ1-1 and V is TRBV7-8, with a tentative D call TRBD1 (6 bases). Trimming stripped 1 base from V and 5 bases from J, with 14 bases between. CDR1 is SGHVS, CDR2 FQNEAQ, per germline. The CDR3 is 15 residues long. This CDR3 is CASSLGWGAGTEAFF. For the CDR3, the DNA is TGTGCCAGCAGCTTAGGGTGGGGGGCAGGAACTGAAGCTTTCTTT.

The rearrangement joins TRBV11-2 to TRBJ2-5; 7 bases line up with TRBD1. V lost 5 bases, J lost 7 bases, and 10 bases stayed unmatched. CDR3 size: 14 residues. Germline V gene lookup returns CDR1 SGHAT and CDR2 FQNNGV. The CDR3 loop reads CASSKTQGMGTQYF. CDR3 in DNA: TGTGCCAGCAGCAAGACACAGGGGATGGGGACCCAGTACTTC.

The J gene is TRBJ2-1, the V gene TRBV3-1 (or the pseudogene TRBV3-2), with 8 bases that match TRBD2. This CDR3 has 20 amino acids. The V and J ends lost 0 bases and 4 bases, in that order; junction bases with no gene match: 17. Germline V gene lookup returns CDR1 LGHDT and CDR2 YNNKEL (reference sequence). The CDR3 here is CASSQEGSPLAGHNYNEQFF. The CDR3 DNA reads as TGTGCCAGCAGCCAAGAAGGTTCCCCGCTAGCGGGCCACAATTACAATGAGCAGTTCTTC.

CDR3 sequence (DNA): TGCAGTGGGATCGTTTTCTATGGCTACACCTTC. This encodes CSGIVFYGYTF. The V and J genes are TRBV20-1 and TRBJ1-2, with unresolved D. The V and J ends lost 7 bases and 4 bases respectively, with 10 bases between them. This CDR3 has 11 amino acids. Germline V gene sequence: CDR1 DFQATT, CDR2 SNEGSKA (reference sequence).

The chain links TRBV6-6 to TRBJ2-7; D may be TRBD1 or TRBD2 (7 bases each). With 5 bases removed from V and 0 bases from J, the gap between germline ends came to 14 bases. CDR1 and CDR2 from the germline V gene are MNHNY and SVGAGI (reference sequence). The length of the CDR3 is 15 residues. CDR3 region: CASSPRGGRSYEQYF. The CDR3 DNA is TGTGCCAGCAGTCCCAGGGGGGGCCGCTCCTACGAGCAGTACTTC.

This clone was found once. The chain links TRBV7-8 to TRBJ2-1, with TRBD2 matching over 12 bases. The trim removed 1 base at V and 7 bases at J, leaving 8 bases unmatched. CDR3 length: 17 residues. CDR1 is SGHVS, CDR2 FQNEAQ, per germline. Here the CDR3 reads CASSLVLTSGSRNEQFF. The DNA for the CDR3 is TGTGCCAGCAGCTTAGTCCTGACTAGCGGGAGCCGGAATGAGCAGTTCTTC.

This chain uses TRBV5-4 with TRBJ2-3, with a weak D call TRBD2 (5 bases). Germline assignment: CDR1 SGHNT and CDR2 YYREEE (reference sequence). There are 17 residues in the CDR3. Trimming stripped 0 bases from V and 2 bases from J, with 16 bases between. The CDR3 nucleotides read TGTGCCAGCAGCTTGGCAGGACGGGCGGGCCTCACAGATACGCAGTATTTT. Protein product: CASSLAGRAGLTDTQYF.

The CDR3 protein is CATSGGQPNSPLHF. In DNA form, the CDR3 reads TGTGCCACCAGCGGGGGACAGCCTAATTCACCCCTCCACTTT. This chain joins TRBV15 and TRBJ1-6, with 7 bases lining up with TRBD1. The germline V gene encodes CDR1 LNHNV and CDR2 YYDKDF (reference sequence). Trimming removed 5 bases from V and 6 bases from J; junction bases left unmatched: 4. This CDR3 region has 14 residues.

The chain has TRBV7-2 and TRBJ1-1, with D uncertain. This CDR3 has 10 residues. Germline V gives CDR1 SGHTA, CDR2 FQGNSA. Between the trimmed V and J ends, which lost 3 bases and 11 bases, there was a span of 7 bases. For the CDR3, the DNA is TGTGCCAGCAGCTTCCCGGGGGCTTTCTTT. This encodes CASSFPGAFF.

CDR3 sequence reads: CSVESPNEGTGELFF. The CDR3 nucleotides are TGCAGCGTTGAAAGCCCTAACGAAGGCACCGGGGAGCTGTTTTTT. V is TRBV29-1 and J is TRBJ2-2; D unclear. Looked up from germline, CDR1 is SQVTM and CDR2 is ANQGSEA. V lost 2 bases to trimming and J lost 4 bases, with 14 bases between them. This CDR3 comprises 15 residues.

This chain joins TRBV19 and TRBJ2-3; D possibly corresponds to TRBD1 (5 bases). CDR3 length equals 14 residues. The V gene lost 6 bases and the J gene lost 0 bases, with 10 bases spanning the gap. Germline assignment: CDR1 LNHDA and CDR2 SQIVND (reference sequence). The CDR3 spells CASRSQGSTDTQYF. The CDR3 nucleotides read TGTGCCAGTAGGAGTCAGGGCAGCACAGATACGCAGTATTTT.

The V gene is TRBV5-1, the J gene TRBJ1-1; D uncertain. V lost 0 bases and J 4 bases, leaving 10 bases between the germline ends. CDR1 SGHRS and CDR2 YFSETQ come from the germline V gene. The CDR3 loop spans 14 amino acids. The CDR3 DNA sequence: TGCGCCAGCAGCTTGGGAGGGATCGGCACTGAAGCTTTCTTT. Its protein is CASSLGGIGTEAFF.

The chain employs TRBV3-1 (or the pseudogene TRBV3-2) and TRBJ1-2, with 8 bases that match TRBD1. The CDR3 is made up of 12 amino acids. V shed 4 bases, J shed 8 bases, and the junction held 3 bases outside the gene matches. Looked up from germline, CDR1 is LGHDT and CDR2 is YNNKEL (reference sequence). The CDR3 sequence: CASSPGQDGYTF. The CDR3, as DNA: TGTGCCAGCAGCCCGGGACAGGACGGCTACACCTTC.

The genes are TRBV5-8 and TRBJ1-2; TRBD1 is a possible D gene (5 bases). The V gene lost 4 bases and the J gene lost 6 bases, with 16 bases spanning the gap. The CDR3 covers 14 residues. Germline-derived CDR1 and CDR2 are SGHTS and YDEGEE. The CDR3 DNA reads as TGTGCCAGCAGCCGACAGTTTATTAGTAATGGCTACACCTTC. This sequence encodes CASSRQFISNGYTF.

The chain employs TRBV12-3 or TRBV12-4 and TRBJ2-3; D is unclear. The CDR3 is 12 amino acids. The germline V and J ends were trimmed by 3 bases and 4 bases, with 5 bases remaining between them. The CDR3 loop is CASSFGADTQYF. The DNA for the CDR3 is TGTGCCAGCAGTTTTGGAGCAGATACGCAGTATTTT.

This clone was seen only a few times. The rearrangement links TRBV4-2 to TRBJ1-5; tentative D call: TRBD1 (5 bases). Trimming removed 2 bases from V and 7 bases from J, with 9 bases in between. The CDR3 runs 13 residues. CDR1 and CDR2 (germline): LGHNA, YNFKEQ. The CDR3 sequence: CASSQRGRQPQHF. The CDR3 bases are TGTGCCAGCAGCCAAAGGGGCCGCCAGCCCCAGCATTTT.

The J gene is TRBJ2-5, the V gene TRBV29-1; D is perhaps TRBD1 (6 bases). Germline CDR1 is SQVTM and CDR2 is ANQGSEA. This CDR3 is 13 amino acids long. With 1 base removed from V and 7 bases from J, the gap between germline ends came to 13 bases. CDR3 in amino acids: CSVEGTEGRTQYF. Written as DNA, the CDR3 is TGCAGCGTTGAAGGGACAGAGGGACGGACCCAGTACTTC.

The chain recombines TRBV6-5 with TRBJ1-2; no reliable D call. V shed 8 bases and J shed 1 base, with 17 bases lying between them. This CDR3 comprises 15 residues. Per the germline V gene, CDR1 is MNHEY and CDR2 is SVGAGI. CDR3 sequence reads: CASGLIYTSNYGYTF. Here the CDR3 DNA reads TGTGCCAGCGGATTGATTTACACGAGTAACTATGGCTACACCTTC.

The CDR3 sequence is CASSWGALAGSEQFF. CDR3 in DNA: TGCGCCAGCAGCTGGGGGGCGCTGGCAGGCAGTGAGCAGTTCTTC. This chain joins TRBV5-1 and TRBJ2-1, with D perhaps being TRBD1 or TRBD2 (6 bases each). The length of the CDR3 is 15 residues. The V gene's germline CDR1 is SGHRS and CDR2 YFSETQ. V was clipped by 3 bases and J by 9 bases, with 19 bases between them.

V is TRBV6-6 and J is TRBJ1-5; no clear D. The V end was cut by 2 bases, the J end by 3 bases, with 8 bases between. Per germline, CDR1 MNHNY and CDR2 SVGAGI (reference sequence). There are 14 residues in the CDR3. The CDR3 DNA reads TGTGCCAGCAGTTACCACGACCACAATCAGCCCCAGCATTTT. This codes for CASSYHDHNQPQHF.

The V and J genes are TRBV7-3 and TRBJ1-2; 7 nucleotides align to TRBD1. Looked up from germline, CDR1 is SGHTA and CDR2 is FQGTGA. The J segment lost 8 bases and the V segment lost 5 bases, leaving 8 bases of the junction unmatched. The CDR3 is 13 residues long. This CDR3 reads CASSQTGEEGYTF. The CDR3, as DNA: TGTGCCAGCAGCCAAACAGGGGAGGAGGGCTACACCTTC.

This clone was picked up many times. The chain has TRBV7-2 and TRBJ2-1, with 10 bases that match TRBD2. Germline V gives CDR1 SGHTA, CDR2 FQGNSA. V lost 5 bases, J lost 8 bases, and 6 bases stayed unmatched. The CDR3 runs to 14 residues. The CDR3 sequence: CASSLSGGSDEQFF. CDR3 nucleotide sequence: TGTGCCAGCAGCCTTAGCGGGGGGTCGGATGAGCAGTTCTTC.

This rearrangement joins TRBV29-1 to TRBJ2-1; no firm D call. The CDR3 spans 15 residues. Trimming stripped 3 bases from V and 1 base from J, with 13 bases between. CDR1 is SQVTM, CDR2 ANQGSEA, per germline. The CDR3 coding sequence is TGCAGCGTTGACACAGTCGGTGAATCCTACAATGAGCAGTTCTTC. It is translated as CSVDTVGESYNEQFF.

The chain combines TRBV9 with TRBJ1-1, with D possibly TRBD1 on 6 matching bases. This CDR3 contains 14 residues. Germline V gives CDR1 SGDLS, CDR2 YYNGEE. Trimming pared 0 bases from V and 4 bases from J, leaving 10 bases between. CDR3 amino acids: CASSVGYRATEAFF. The CDR3 DNA sequence: TGTGCCAGCAGCGTAGGTTACAGGGCCACTGAAGCTTTCTTT.

This sequence joins TRBV4-2 and TRBJ2-2; D not certain. Trimming stripped 4 bases from V and 3 bases from J, with 9 bases between. This CDR3 is built from 14 residues. CDR1 is LGHNA, CDR2 YNFKEQ, per germline. The CDR3: CASSLGSYTGELFF. The CDR3 DNA follows: TGTGCCAGCAGCCTGGGAAGCTACACCGGGGAGCTGTTTTTT.

Here the CDR3 reads CASSPRASGADTQYF. CDR3 coding DNA: TGTGCCAGCTCACCACGCGCTAGCGGGGCAGATACGCAGTATTTT. The chain uses TRBV18 and TRBJ2-3; 9 nucleotides line up with TRBD2. The germline V gene encodes CDR1 KGHSH and CDR2 LQKENI. The CDR3 runs 15 residues. J was trimmed by 4 bases and V by 1 base; bases with no gene match: 3.